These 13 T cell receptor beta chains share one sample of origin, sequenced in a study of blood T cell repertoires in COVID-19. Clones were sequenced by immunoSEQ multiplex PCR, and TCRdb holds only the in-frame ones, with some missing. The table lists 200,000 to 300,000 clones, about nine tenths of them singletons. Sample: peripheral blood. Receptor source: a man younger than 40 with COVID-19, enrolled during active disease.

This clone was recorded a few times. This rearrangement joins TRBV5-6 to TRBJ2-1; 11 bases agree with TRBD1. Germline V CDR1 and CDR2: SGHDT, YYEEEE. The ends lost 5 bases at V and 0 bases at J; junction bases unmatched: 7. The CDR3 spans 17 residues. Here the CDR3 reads CASSIGTGGLSYNEQFF. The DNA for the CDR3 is TGTGCCAGCAGTATCGGGACAGGGGGACTCTCCTACAATGAGCAGTTCTTC.

CDR3 DNA: TGTGCCAGCAGTTACCTACCGGGACAGGGGGCTAGCAATCAGCCCCAGCATTTT. Translation: CASSYLPGQGASNQPQHF. The chain uses TRBV6-2 or TRBV6-3 and TRBJ1-5, with 12 bases identical to TRBD1. This CDR3 region has 18 residues. V was clipped by 2 bases and J by 0 bases; unmatched bases: 5. CDR1 and CDR2 from the germline V gene are MNHEY and SVGEGT.

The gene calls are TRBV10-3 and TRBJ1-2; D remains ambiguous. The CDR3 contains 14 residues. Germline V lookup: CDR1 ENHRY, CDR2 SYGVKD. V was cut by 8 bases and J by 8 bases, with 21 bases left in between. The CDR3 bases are TGTGCCATCTCTCACTACTCTCTCGGGGAGGGCTACACCTTC. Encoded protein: CAISHYSLGEGYTF.

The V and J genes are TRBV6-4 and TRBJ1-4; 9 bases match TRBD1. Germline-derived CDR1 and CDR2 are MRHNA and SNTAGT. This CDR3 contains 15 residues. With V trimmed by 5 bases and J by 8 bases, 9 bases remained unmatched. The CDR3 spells CASSPTGGVGEKLFF. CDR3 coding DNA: TGTGCCAGCAGTCCAACAGGGGGCGTAGGGGAAAAACTGTTTTTT.

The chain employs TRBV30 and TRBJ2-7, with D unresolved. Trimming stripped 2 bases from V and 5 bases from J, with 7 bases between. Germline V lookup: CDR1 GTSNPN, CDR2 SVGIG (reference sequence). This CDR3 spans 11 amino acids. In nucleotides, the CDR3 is TGTGCCTGGAGTAGGCAGGACGAGCAGTACTTC. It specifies CAWSRQDEQYF.

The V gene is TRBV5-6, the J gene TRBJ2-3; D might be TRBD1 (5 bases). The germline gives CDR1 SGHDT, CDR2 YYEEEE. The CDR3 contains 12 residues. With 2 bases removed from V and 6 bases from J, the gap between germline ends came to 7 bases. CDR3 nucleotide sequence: TGTGCCAGCAGCTTAGGGGATGATACGCAGTATTTT. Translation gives CASSLGDDTQYF. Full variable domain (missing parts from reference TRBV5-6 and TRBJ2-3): DAGVTQSPTHLIKTRGQQVTLRCSPKSGHDTVSWYQQALGQGPQFIFQYYEEEERQRGNFPDRFSGHQFPNYSSELNVNALLLGDSALYLCASSLGDDTQYFGPGTRLTVL.

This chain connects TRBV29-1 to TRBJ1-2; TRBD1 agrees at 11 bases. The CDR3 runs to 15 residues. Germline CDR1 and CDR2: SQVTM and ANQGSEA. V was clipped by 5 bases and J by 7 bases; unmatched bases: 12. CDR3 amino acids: CSVSSGTGGSGGYTF. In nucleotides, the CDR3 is TGCAGCGTTTCCTCCGGGACAGGGGGATCGGGTGGCTACACCTTC.

CDR3 bases: TGTGCCAGCAGTTACTCGCGGGACAGGCCCCCCAATGAGCAGTTCTTC. This sequence encodes CASSYSRDRPPNEQFF. The J gene is TRBJ2-1, the V gene TRBV6-2 or TRBV6-3; 8 bases fit TRBD1. Unmatched junction bases numbered 7, after V lost 0 bases and J lost 6 bases. CDR3 length: 16 amino acids. Germline CDR1 and CDR2: MNHEY and SVGEGT.

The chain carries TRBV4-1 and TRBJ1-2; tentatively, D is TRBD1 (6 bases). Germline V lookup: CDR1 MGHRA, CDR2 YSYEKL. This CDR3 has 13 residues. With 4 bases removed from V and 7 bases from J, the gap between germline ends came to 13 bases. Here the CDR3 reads CASSLTGLSGYTF. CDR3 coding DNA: TGCGCCAGCAGCCTCACAGGGCTGAGTGGCTACACCTTC.

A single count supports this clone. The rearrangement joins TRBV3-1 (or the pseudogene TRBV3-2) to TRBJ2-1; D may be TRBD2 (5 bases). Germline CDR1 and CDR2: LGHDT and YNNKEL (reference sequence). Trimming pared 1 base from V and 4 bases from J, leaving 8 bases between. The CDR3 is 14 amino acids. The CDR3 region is CASSQGSGYNEQFF. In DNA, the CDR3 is TGTGCCAGCAGCCAAGGATCGGGATACAATGAGCAGTTCTTC.

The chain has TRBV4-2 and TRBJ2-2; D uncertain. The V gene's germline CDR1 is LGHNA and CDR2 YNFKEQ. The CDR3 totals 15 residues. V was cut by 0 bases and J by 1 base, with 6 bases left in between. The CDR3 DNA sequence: TGTGCCAGCAGCCAAGATAGTCAGAACACCGGGGAGCTGTTTTTT. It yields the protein CASSQDSQNTGELFF.

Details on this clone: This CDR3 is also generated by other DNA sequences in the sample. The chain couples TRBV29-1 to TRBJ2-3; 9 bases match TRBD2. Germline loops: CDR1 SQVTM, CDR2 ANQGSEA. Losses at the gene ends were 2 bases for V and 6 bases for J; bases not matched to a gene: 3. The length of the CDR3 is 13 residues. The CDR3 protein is CSVELAGPDTQYF. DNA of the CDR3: TGCAGCGTTGAACTAGCGGGGCCTGATACGCAGTATTTT.

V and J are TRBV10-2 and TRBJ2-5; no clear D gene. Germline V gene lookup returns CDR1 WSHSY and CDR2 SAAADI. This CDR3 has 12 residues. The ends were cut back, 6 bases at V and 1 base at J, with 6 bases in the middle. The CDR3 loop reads CASSQAQETQYF. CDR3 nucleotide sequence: TGCGCCAGCAGCCAAGCCCAAGAGACCCAGTACTTC.